The 10 T cell receptor beta chains below all came from one sample that was sequenced in a study of molecular identifiers for immune sequencing clone quantification. TCRdb itself ran the PCR reads through MiXCR, one entry per CDR3 protein. This table holds about 65,000 distinct CDR3 sequences, less than 20% found once. Specimen: naive CD8+ T cells from blood, with Jurkat cell RNA spiked in. Noted subset: FACS-sorted CD8+CD4-CCR7+CD45RA+ naive T cells. These TCRs come from a human donor in good health. Some libraries in this study had Jurkat cell RNA spiked in.

This clonotype was picked up many times. The chain employs TRBV27 and TRBJ2-7; D perhaps matches TRBD1 (6 bases). Trimming took 0 bases from V and 3 from J, leaving 9 bases between them. This CDR3 has 14 residues. The germline gives CDR1 MNHEY, CDR2 SMNVEV (reference sequence). In DNA form, the CDR3 reads TGTGCCAGCAGTTTATCGGCAGGGGTCTACGAGCAGTACTTC. Translating gives CASSLSAGVYEQYF.

The chain carries TRBV12-3 or TRBV12-4 and TRBJ2-7; D is perhaps TRBD2 (6 bases). Trimming cost V 3 bases and J 4 bases, with 13 bases left between them. The CDR3 runs to 14 residues. CDR3 protein: CASSFPPREYEQYF. CDR3 DNA sequence: TGTGCCAGCAGTTTTCCCCCGCGGGAATACGAGCAGTACTTC.

This clonotype was seen repeatedly, ten times or more. The chain employs TRBV6-2 or TRBV6-3 and TRBJ2-7; possibly TRBD1 or TRBD2 for D (5 bases each). The germline V gene encodes CDR1 MNHEY and CDR2 SVGEGT. The CDR3 covers 15 residues. V was shortened by 0 bases and J by 2 bases, with 11 bases between the two germline ends. The chain's CDR3 is CASSYSGGSAYEQYF. CDR3 DNA sequence: TGTGCCAGCAGTTACTCTGGGGGATCTGCCTACGAGCAGTACTTC.

This clonotype was counted ten times or more. Written as DNA, the CDR3 is TGTGCCAGCAGCTTAGGGGTCAGGACAGTTAACTATGGCTACACCTTC. Amino acid sequence: CASSLGVRTVNYGYTF. The chain combines TRBV7-8 with TRBJ1-2; D possibly corresponds to TRBD1 (6 bases). The CDR3 covers 16 residues. Germline CDR1 is SGHVS and CDR2 is FQNEAQ. Trimming stripped 1 base from V and 1 base from J, with 13 bases between.

This clonotype was observed a few times. This rearrangement joins TRBV18 to TRBJ1-5; the D gene is possibly TRBD1 (6 bases). V gave up 0 bases and J gave up 4 bases, with 10 bases separating them. The CDR3 totals 15 residues. The germline V gene encodes CDR1 KGHSH and CDR2 LQKENI. CDR3 amino acids: CASSPPPGENQPQHF. The CDR3 DNA reads as TGTGCCAGCTCACCACCTCCAGGGGAGAATCAGCCCCAGCATTTT.

This clonotype has a count of ten or more. The chain is built from TRBV29-1 and TRBJ2-1; TRBD2 agrees at 10 bases. Germline V gene lookup returns CDR1 SQVTM and CDR2 ANQGSEA. Trimming removed 3 bases from V and 7 bases from J; junction bases left unmatched: 6. This CDR3 contains 14 residues. The CDR3 DNA reads as TGCAGCGTTGAGATGCCTAGCGGGAGTAATGAGCAGTTCTTC. Amino acid sequence: CSVEMPSGSNEQFF.

There are many counts of this clonotype. The CDR3 sequence: CASSTTDPNTGELFF. CDR3 DNA: TGTGCCAGCTCAACGACAGATCCGAACACCGGGGAGCTGTTTTTT. The genes are TRBV18 and TRBJ2-2; possible D gene TRBD1, 5 bases. The germline V and J ends were trimmed by 5 bases and 0 bases, with 10 bases remaining between them. Germline loops: CDR1 KGHSH, CDR2 LQKENI. The length of the CDR3 is 15 residues.

This clonotype showed up many times. The CDR3 loop reads CATEREVVTNEQFF. The CDR3 DNA is TGTGCCACCGAGCGGGAGGTAGTTACGAATGAGCAGTTCTTC. The rearrangement joins TRBV7-9 to TRBJ2-1, with 9 bases aligning to TRBD2. Germline V gene data show CDR1 as SEHNR and CDR2 as FQNEAQ (reference sequence). The CDR3 is made up of 14 amino acids. V gave up 10 bases and J gave up 7 bases; unmatched junction bases: 11.

The table lists this clonotype with many counts. This CDR3 reads CASSPVREQYF. CDR3 DNA sequence: TGTGCCAGCAGCCCCGTAAGGGAGCAGTACTTC. V and J are TRBV7-9 and TRBJ2-7, with unresolved D. Looked up from germline, CDR1 is SEHNR and CDR2 is FQNEAQ (reference sequence). V lost 5 bases and J 7 bases, leaving 9 bases between the germline ends. There are 11 residues in the CDR3. Supplemented by reference TRBV7-9 and TRBJ2-7, the full variable domain reads DTGVSQNPRHKITKRGQNVTFRCDPISEHNRLYWYRQTLGQGPEFLTYFQNEAQLEKSRLLSDRFSAERPKGSFSTLEIQRTEQGDSAMYLCASSPVREQYFGPGTRLTVT.

Regarding this clonotype: A much larger clone lies a single base off, so this may be a read error. The chain recombines TRBV29-1 with TRBJ2-1; D not resolved. This CDR3 region has 11 residues. Trimming took off 0 bases at V and 15 bases at J, with 12 bases between the two ends. Looked up from germline, CDR1 is SQVTM and CDR2 is ANQGSEA. The CDR3: CSVEDSLGRFF. The CDR3 DNA reads as TGCAGCGTTGAAGATAGTCTAGGGCGGTTCTTC.